The 20 T cell receptor beta chains in this list originate from one sample, sequenced in a study of blood T cell repertoires in COVID-19. TCRdb keeps only in-frame clones here, not all; method: immunoSEQ multiplex PCR. The sample shows over 130,000 clones, around 90% of them seen only once. Sequencing was carried out using peripheral blood. These TCRs come from a human donor with COVID-19, enrolled during active disease. The donor label of this sample is uncertain.

This clone was counted once. The junction departs from the called germline gene at one end, perhaps through a read error. The chain carries TRBV6-5 and TRBJ2-7; maybe TRBD1 (6 bases). Germline CDR1 and CDR2: MNHEY and SVGAGI. CDR3 length: 14 residues. The CDR3 loop is CASGYRESSYEQYF. CDR3 nucleotide sequence: TGTGCCAGCGGTTACAGGGAGAGCTCCTACGAGCAGTACTTC.

V gene TRBV10-3 combines with J gene TRBJ2-2; 8 nucleotides agree with TRBD1. The length of the CDR3 is 15 residues. The germline V gene has CDR1 ENHRY and CDR2 SYGVKD. Losses at the gene ends were 6 bases for V and 5 bases for J; bases not matched to a gene: 8. In DNA, the CDR3 is TGTGCCATCAGAGCCGGGACAGGTTTTACCGGGGAGCTGTTTTTT. Translation: CAIRAGTGFTGELFF.

CDR3 sequence (DNA): TGTGCCACAGGACAGTATCAGCCCCAGCATTTT. This sequence encodes CATGQYQPQHF. The J gene is TRBJ1-5, the V gene TRBV10-3; D possibly corresponds to TRBD1 (6 bases). Germline V CDR1 and CDR2: ENHRY, SYGVKD. V was cut by 10 bases and J by 5 bases, with 9 bases left in between. There are 11 residues in the CDR3.

This chain joins TRBV29-1 and TRBJ2-1, with a possible D match to TRBD2 (7 bases). The CDR3 runs 16 residues. Looked up from germline, CDR1 is SQVTM and CDR2 is ANQGSEA. The V and J ends lost 6 bases and 7 bases respectively, with 25 bases between them. CDR3 sequence (DNA): TGCAGCGTCGATCGTGTAGAGGGGGGGGCGATAAATGAGCAGTTCTTC. Amino acids: CSVDRVEGGAINEQFF.

The genes are TRBV7-9 and TRBJ2-1; 11 positions agree with TRBD2. Germline CDR1 is SEHNR and CDR2 is FQNEAQ (reference sequence). There are 15 residues in the CDR3. J lost 8 bases, V lost 2 bases, and 5 bases had no gene match. This chain's CDR3 is CASSLSSGGVDEQFF. For the CDR3, the DNA is TGTGCCAGCAGCTTAAGTAGCGGGGGGGTGGATGAGCAGTTCTTC.

The rearrangement links TRBV2 to TRBJ1-2; 9 nucleotides align to TRBD1. Trimming removed 5 bases from V and 4 bases from J; junction bases left unmatched: 8. The CDR3 consists of 15 residues. Germline assignment: CDR1 SNHLY and CDR2 FYNNEI. The CDR3 nucleotides read TGTGCCAGCAGTTATACAGGGGGCTCACCCTATGGCTACACCTTC. Protein product: CASSYTGGSPYGYTF.

CDR3 in DNA: TGTGCCACCAGCAGAGATCTGACAGGGGATAATGAAAAACTGTTTTTT. It encodes CATSRDLTGDNEKLFF. V gene TRBV15 combines with J gene TRBJ1-4, with TRBD1 matching 8 bases. V lost 0 bases to trimming and J lost 4 bases; unmatched junction nucleotides: 4. The germline V gene encodes CDR1 LNHNV and CDR2 YYDKDF (reference sequence). The CDR3 is 16 residues long.

CDR3 sequence reads: CASKGTGAQETQYF. DNA for the CDR3: TGTGCCAGCAAGGGGACAGGAGCACAAGAGACCCAGTACTTC. The chain uses TRBV10-3 and TRBJ2-5; 8 bases are shared with TRBD1. In germline, CDR1 is ENHRY, CDR2 SYGVKD. The CDR3 sequence is 14 residues long. The J segment lost 2 bases and the V segment lost 10 bases, leaving 9 bases of the junction unmatched.

This clone was found once. The chain employs TRBV6-5 and TRBJ2-6; 7 nucleotides align to TRBD1. The CDR3 contains 13 residues. Trimming at V came to 0 bases and at J to 12 bases, leaving 2 bases not matched to a gene. Germline loops: CDR1 MNHEY, CDR2 SVGAGI. DNA for the CDR3: TGTGCCAGCAGTTACTCAGGGGGCTCCGTCCTGACTTTC. Its protein is CASSYSGGSVLTF.

This sequence joins TRBV5-1 and TRBJ1-1; no clear D. Germline CDR1 SGHRS, CDR2 YFSETQ. The CDR3 is 14 amino acids. The V end was cut by 4 bases, the J end by 0 bases, with 10 bases between. The DNA of the CDR3 is TGCGCCAGCAGCCTTAGACGGGTGAACACTGAAGCTTTCTTT. Translating it yields CASSLRRVNTEAFF.

The chain combines TRBV3-1 (or the pseudogene TRBV3-2) with TRBJ2-2; D unresolved. The length of the CDR3 is 13 residues. CDR1 is LGHDT and CDR2 is YNNKEL in the germline V gene (reference sequence). Between the trimmed V and J ends, which lost 1 base and 3 bases, there was a span of 3 bases. CDR3 protein: CASSQAYTGELFF. Here the CDR3 DNA reads TGTGCCAGCAGCCAAGCCTACACCGGGGAGCTGTTTTTT.

Comments on this clone: The sample has other DNA sequences that encode this CDR3 too. The chain uses TRBV29-1 and TRBJ1-1; 8 bases fit TRBD1. After removal of 6 bases from V and 0 bases from J, the junction contained 3 bases not matched to a gene. Germline CDR1 reads SQVTM; CDR2 reads ANQGSEA. The CDR3 is 13 amino acids. CDR3 nucleotides: TGCAGCGTCGCGGACAGGGTGAACACTGAAGCTTTCTTT. Its translation: CSVADRVNTEAFF.

This rearrangement joins TRBV27 to TRBJ2-7, with TRBD2 identical over 9 bases. CDR1 and CDR2 (germline): MNHEY, SMNVEV (reference sequence). The ends lost 10 bases at V and 2 bases at J; junction bases unmatched: 9. CDR3 length equals 14 residues. CDR3 sequence (DNA): TGTGCCACATCTAGAGCGGGGGGCCCCTACGAGCAGTACTTC. As protein: CATSRAGGPYEQYF.

The chain combines TRBV3-1 (or the pseudogene TRBV3-2) with TRBJ2-7; no definite D call. V lost 1 base to trimming and J lost 3 bases, with 10 bases between them. CDR3 length: 14 amino acids. Germline CDR1 reads LGHDT; CDR2 reads YNNKEL (reference sequence). The CDR3 loop is CASSQVAGSYEQYF. The CDR3 DNA reads TGTGCCAGCAGCCAAGTAGCCGGTAGCTACGAGCAGTACTTC.

The chain recombines TRBV15 with TRBJ2-7; 8 nucleotides align to TRBD2. CDR3 length: 15 residues. With V trimmed by 1 base and J by 2 bases, 4 bases remained unmatched. Germline CDR1 LNHNV, CDR2 YYDKDF (reference sequence). CDR3 sequence reads: CATSRGGGSAYEQYF. Written as DNA, the CDR3 is TGTGCCACCAGCAGAGGCGGGGGGAGCGCCTACGAGCAGTACTTC.

The chain combines TRBV27 with TRBJ2-7, with 9 bases identical to TRBD1. The CDR3 spans 13 residues. Germline CDR1 is MNHEY and CDR2 is SMNVEV (reference sequence). Trimming at V came to 5 bases and at J to 7 bases, leaving 6 bases not matched to a gene. CDR3 residues: CASSPTGGLEQYF. The CDR3 DNA sequence: TGTGCCAGCAGTCCTACAGGGGGCCTTGAGCAGTACTTC.

This chain uses TRBV9 with TRBJ2-2; D is uncertain. CDR3 length equals 14 residues. Germline V gene sequence: CDR1 SGDLS, CDR2 YYNGEE. V was cut by 0 bases and J by 6 bases, with 9 bases left in between. DNA for the CDR3: TGTGCCAGCAGCGTAGCGTCAAGCTCCGGGGAGCTGTTTTTT. This sequence encodes CASSVASSSGELFF.

This clone was detected ten times or more. The J gene is TRBJ1-5, the V gene TRBV28, with a possible D match to TRBD1 (6 bases). This CDR3 comprises 15 residues. Germline V gene sequence: CDR1 MDHEN, CDR2 SYDVKM. The V end was cut by 5 bases, the J end by 7 bases, with 18 bases between. CDR3 sequence reads: CASSTDRMGRQPQHF. In DNA, the CDR3 is TGTGCCAGCAGTACCGACAGGATGGGACGGCAGCCCCAGCATTTT.

This clone has just one count. The chain links TRBV7-2 to TRBJ1-6, with a possible D match to TRBD1 (5 bases). Germline V lookup: CDR1 SGHTA, CDR2 FQGNSA. Trimming left V 0 bases short and J 6 bases short, with 9 bases between. The CDR3 is 15 residues long. CDR3 nucleotides: TGTGCCAGCAGCTTAGCGACAGCCCGTAATTCACCCCTCCACTTT. Its protein is CASSLATARNSPLHF. The full variable domain, rest sourced from reference TRBV7-2 and TRBJ1-6, is GAGVSQSPSNKVTEKGKDVELRCDPISGHTALYWYRQSLGQGLEFLIYFQGNSAPDKSGLPSDRFSAERTGGSVSTLTIQRTQQEDSAVYLCASSLATARNSPLHFGNGTRLTVT.

The V call is TRBV3-1 (or the pseudogene TRBV3-2), the J call TRBJ2-2, with 13 bases lining up with TRBD2. The trim removed 1 base at V and 3 bases at J, leaving 5 bases unmatched. The CDR3 spans 18 residues. Germline V CDR1 and CDR2: LGHDT, YNNKEL (reference sequence). CDR3 sequence reads: CASSQVLAGGHDTGELFF. Written as DNA, the CDR3 is TGTGCCAGCAGCCAAGTACTAGCGGGGGGGCATGACACCGGGGAGCTGTTTTTT.